One sample yielded the 31 T cell receptor beta chains listed below, sequenced in a study of cytomegalovirus exposure and HLA in healthy donors. It was with 60 Vbeta and 13 Jbeta primers that the PCR ran. Repertoires were generated with immunoSEQ multiplex PCR, while TCRdb's copy carries only in-frame clones and drops some. The table includes approximately 160,000 clones, approximately 77% detected once. The source material was PBMCs. Source of these receptors: a male donor in good health and CMV-seropositive.

The chain joins TRBV4-3 to TRBJ1-1; D may be TRBD1 (6 bases). V dropped 7 bases and J dropped 3 bases, with 18 bases sitting between them. CDR3 length equals 15 residues. The V gene's germline CDR1 is LGHNA and CDR2 YSLEER. In DNA, the CDR3 is TGCGCCAGCACCTTTACGACAGGAAGGGACACTGAAGCTTTCTTT. It encodes CASTFTTGRDTEAFF.

A note on this clone: Other DNA sequences of this sample code for an identical CDR3. The chain recombines TRBV7-6 with TRBJ1-2, with D possibly being TRBD1 (5 bases). Germline CDR1 is SGHVS and CDR2 is FNYEAQ. The CDR3 runs to 13 residues. V was clipped by 6 bases and J by 7 bases, with 15 bases between them. The CDR3 protein is CASSPGQESGYTF. The CDR3 DNA reads TGTGCCAGCAGTCCAGGGCAGGAGTCTGGCTACACCTTC.

This rearrangement joins TRBV9 to TRBJ2-1; tentatively, D is TRBD2 (6 bases). CDR3 length equals 15 residues. CDR1 is SGDLS, CDR2 YYNGEE, per germline. V was shortened by 0 bases and J by 4 bases, with 11 bases between the two germline ends. Written as DNA, the CDR3 is TGTGCCAGCAGCGTAGACGGCGGGGAGTACAATGAGCAGTTCTTC. This sequence encodes CASSVDGGEYNEQFF.

The genes are TRBV9 and TRBJ2-5; 8 bases are shared with TRBD2. V lost 0 bases and J lost 5; bases outside the gene matches: 15. This CDR3 spans 18 amino acids. In germline, CDR1 is SGDLS, CDR2 YYNGEE. CDR3 sequence: CASSVGVSGDRLWETQYF. CDR3 DNA: TGTGCCAGCAGCGTAGGGGTTAGCGGGGACCGGTTATGGGAGACCCAGTACTTC.

This rearrangement joins TRBV30 to TRBJ2-4, with TRBD2 identical over 8 bases. This CDR3 is built from 12 residues. The J segment lost 3 bases and the V segment lost 5 bases, leaving 0 bases of the junction unmatched. The germline gives CDR1 GTSNPN, CDR2 SVGIG (reference sequence). The CDR3: CAWGTSKNIQYF. DNA for the CDR3: TGTGCCTGGGGGACTAGCAAAAACATTCAGTACTTC.

The rearrangement uses TRBV4-2 and TRBJ2-2; possibly TRBD2 for D (5 bases). The germline V and J ends were trimmed by 0 bases and 5 bases, with 13 bases remaining between them. The germline CDR1 and CDR2 sequences are LGHNA and YNFKEQ. This CDR3 has 16 amino acids. CDR3 amino acids: CASSQEGRRGTGELFF. The CDR3 coding sequence is TGTGCCAGCAGCCAAGAGGGCAGACGAGGGACCGGGGAGCTGTTTTTT.

This rearrangement joins TRBV18 to TRBJ1-3; no reliable D call. Trimming cost V 2 bases and J 3 bases, with 17 bases left between them. The CDR3 totals 17 residues. Germline V CDR1 and CDR2: KGHSH, LQKENI. CDR3 amino acids: CASSPLKRSEGGNTIYF. Written as DNA, the CDR3 is TGTGCCAGCTCACCATTAAAAAGATCGGAGGGTGGAAACACCATATATTTT.

The chain links TRBV4-2 to TRBJ2-1; TRBD2 matches 13 bases. V lost 0 bases, J lost 8 bases, and 1 base stayed unmatched. The CDR3 covers 15 residues. Germline V gene data show CDR1 as LGHNA and CDR2 as YNFKEQ. The CDR3 sequence is CASSQELAGGHEQFF. DNA for the CDR3: TGTGCCAGCAGCCAAGAACTAGCGGGGGGGCATGAGCAGTTCTTC.

This clone was recorded only once. The chain is built from TRBV29-1 and TRBJ1-2, with 11 positions matching TRBD1. V lost 5 bases to trimming and J lost 7 bases; unmatched junction nucleotides: 9. Germline V lookup: CDR1 SQVTM, CDR2 ANQGSEA. The CDR3 is made up of 14 amino acids. The CDR3 DNA follows: TGCAGCGTTCCGGACAGGGGGCGTTCGGGTGGCTACACCTTC. This translates into CSVPDRGRSGGYTF.

This clone was found a few times. The chain employs TRBV4-3 and TRBJ1-2; D perhaps matches TRBD1 (5 bases). There are 14 residues in the CDR3. With 0 bases removed from V and 4 bases from J, the gap between germline ends came to 9 bases. Germline V gene lookup returns CDR1 LGHNA and CDR2 YSLEER. CDR3 nucleotides: TGCGCCAGCAGCCAAGACCGGACAACCTATGGCTACACCTTC. Its protein product is CASSQDRTTYGYTF.

The V call is TRBV7-9, the J call TRBJ1-2; D call uncertain. CDR1 is SEHNR and CDR2 is FQNEAQ in the germline V gene (reference sequence). V was shortened by 1 base and J by 9 bases, with 18 bases between the two germline ends. The CDR3 covers 15 residues. The CDR3 loop reads CASSLDGQGGPSYTF. The CDR3 DNA reads as TGTGCCAGCAGCTTAGACGGGCAAGGAGGTCCCAGCTACACCTTC.

This clone was seen more than once but under ten times. The CDR3 loop reads CASKPGGGNQPQHF. The DNA of the CDR3 is TGTGCCAGCAAGCCCGGCGGGGGCAATCAGCCCCAGCATTTT. This rearrangement joins TRBV2 to TRBJ1-5; D uncertain. The germline V gene encodes CDR1 SNHLY and CDR2 FYNNEI. V lost 7 bases, J lost 2 bases, and 12 bases lay in between. The CDR3 extends over 14 amino acids.

This clone has just one count. This chain links TRBV6-6 with TRBJ2-5; a possible D gene is TRBD1 (6 bases). Germline CDR1 and CDR2: MNHNY and SVGAGI (reference sequence). The CDR3 runs to 12 residues. Trimming shortened V by 8 bases and J by 1 base, and 8 bases separated the two germline ends. CDR3 nucleotides: TGTGCCAGCGGGACATTCCAAGAGACCCAGTACTTC. Its protein is CASGTFQETQYF.

J is TRBJ2-3 and V is TRBV6-1; the match to TRBD1 covers 8 bases. The germline CDR1 and CDR2 sequences are MNHNS and SASEGT. J gave up 3 bases and V 2 bases, and 4 bases lay outside the gene matches. This CDR3 is 15 amino acids long. CDR3 coding DNA: TGTGCCAGCAGTGAAAGACAGGGGTGGACAGATACGCAGTATTTT. Its protein is CASSERQGWTDTQYF.

V is TRBV2 and J is TRBJ2-2, with D perhaps TRBD2 (6 bases). The ends were cut back, 9 bases at V and 4 bases at J, with 21 bases in the middle. The germline V gene encodes CDR1 SNHLY and CDR2 FYNNEI. This CDR3 comprises 16 residues. The CDR3 coding sequence is TGTGCCAGTACCCGGGACTTAGATTTGGGCACCGGGGAGCTGTTTTTT. It codes for CASTRDLDLGTGELFF.

The chain is built from TRBV4-2 and TRBJ2-6; the D is unclear. The length of the CDR3 is 16 residues. In germline, CDR1 is LGHNA, CDR2 YNFKEQ. The germline V and J ends were trimmed by 0 bases and 0 bases, with 6 bases remaining between them. The CDR3 sequence: CASSQESVSGANVLTF. CDR3 in DNA: TGTGCCAGCAGCCAAGAAAGCGTCTCTGGGGCCAACGTCCTGACTTTC.

The chain carries TRBV30 and TRBJ2-1; TRBD2 aligns across 13 bases. CDR1 and CDR2 (germline): GTSNPN, SVGIG (reference sequence). V shed 1 base and J 8 bases; nucleotides not matched to a gene: 8. This CDR3 comprises 16 residues. Here the CDR3 DNA reads TGTGCCTGGAGTGGTGGACTAGCGGGGGTCTGGGATGAGCAGTTCTTC. Amino acids: CAWSGGLAGVWDEQFF.

This chain joins TRBV19 and TRBJ2-1; maybe TRBD1 (6 bases). Germline assignment: CDR1 LNHDA and CDR2 SQIVND (reference sequence). Trimming shortened V by 5 bases and J by 4 bases, and 12 bases separated the two germline ends. This CDR3 is 14 amino acids long. The CDR3 DNA is TGTGCCAGTAGTGTACAGGGTAGTTACAATGAGCAGTTCTTC. It encodes CASSVQGSYNEQFF.

V gene TRBV6-5 combines with J gene TRBJ2-5, with no clear D. CDR1 MNHEY and CDR2 SVGAGI come from the germline V gene. The CDR3 runs 13 residues. V lost 2 bases and J 2 bases, leaving 6 bases between the germline ends. CDR3: CASSYHNQETQYF. The DNA of the CDR3 is TGTGCCAGCAGTTACCACAATCAAGAGACCCAGTACTTC.

The genes are TRBV7-9 and TRBJ1-1; no firm D call. The V and J ends lost 0 bases and 0 bases respectively, with 5 bases between them. This CDR3 region has 14 residues. Germline CDR1 reads SEHNR; CDR2 reads FQNEAQ (reference sequence). CDR3 residues: CASSLATVNTEAFF. CDR3 nucleotides: TGTGCCAGCAGCTTAGCAACGGTGAACACTGAAGCTTTCTTT.

The J gene is TRBJ1-2, the V gene TRBV2; 8 bases line up with TRBD1. Germline-derived CDR1 and CDR2 are SNHLY and FYNNEI. V trimming: 2 bases; J trimming: 6 bases; junction bases outside the gene matches: 8. There are 15 residues in the CDR3. CDR3 protein: CASSEPGQELDGYTF. The DNA for the CDR3 is TGTGCCAGCAGTGAACCGGGACAGGAGTTAGATGGCTACACCTTC. The variable domain in full, completed from reference TRBV2 and TRBJ1-2, reads EPEVTQTPSHQVTQMGQEVILRCVPISNHLYFYWYRQILGQKVEFLVSFYNNEISEKSEIFDDQFSVERPDGSNFTLKIRSTKLEDSAMYFCASSEPGQELDGYTFGSGTRLTVV.

This clone was picked up a small number of times. V gene TRBV2 combines with J gene TRBJ1-1; the match to TRBD1 covers 7 bases. In germline, CDR1 is SNHLY, CDR2 FYNNEI. After removal of 5 bases from V and 5 bases from J, the junction contained 8 bases not matched to a gene. The CDR3 is 14 residues long. The DNA of the CDR3 is TGTGCCAGCAGTATGTACAGGGGTCGAACTGAAGCTTTCTTT. Protein product: CASSMYRGRTEAFF.

This clone has just a few counts. V and J are TRBV5-4 and TRBJ1-1; tentative D call: TRBD1 (6 bases). This CDR3 comprises 13 residues. Germline V gives CDR1 SGHNT, CDR2 YYREEE (reference sequence). Trimming took off 3 bases at V and 7 bases at J, with 13 bases between the two ends. CDR3 nucleotide sequence: TGTGCCAGCAGCTACCGGAGAGGGGGTGAAGCTTTCTTT. Amino acid sequence: CASSYRRGGEAFF.

The CDR3 DNA reads TGCGCCAGCAGCTTGGGGGCGCACCCAGATACGCAGTATTTT. This gives the protein CASSLGAHPDTQYF. V and J are TRBV5-1 and TRBJ2-3, with D unresolved. Trimming removed 0 bases from V and 4 bases from J, with 9 bases in between. The CDR3 extends over 14 amino acids. The germline V gene has CDR1 SGHRS and CDR2 YFSETQ.

V gene TRBV4-2 combines with J gene TRBJ2-3; D might be TRBD1 (5 bases). Per the germline V gene, CDR1 is LGHNA and CDR2 is YNFKEQ. This CDR3 region has 15 residues. The germline V and J ends were trimmed by 0 bases and 1 base, with 8 bases remaining between them. The CDR3, as DNA: TGTGCCAGCAGCCAAGATGAAGGGGGCACAGATACGCAGTATTTT. Its protein product is CASSQDEGGTDTQYF.

V gene TRBV7-3 combines with J gene TRBJ1-5, with 8 positions matching TRBD1. Looked up from germline, CDR1 is SGHTA and CDR2 is FQGTGA. There are 15 residues in the CDR3. Trimming removed 2 bases from V and 7 bases from J; junction bases left unmatched: 7. CDR3 protein: CASSLGQGMIQPQHF. CDR3 nucleotide sequence: TGTGCCAGCAGCTTAGGACAGGGAATGATACAGCCCCAGCATTTT.

The V and J genes are TRBV5-4 and TRBJ2-3, with D unclear. Deletions cut 1 base from V and 6 bases from J, with 15 bases between. Germline values: CDR1 SGHNT, CDR2 YYREEE (reference sequence). The CDR3 is 15 residues long. In DNA, the CDR3 is TGTGCCAGCAGCTTGATTAGTTTTGAACGGGATACGCAGTATTTT. Translated: CASSLISFERDTQYF.

For this clone: Germline is not matched at one junction end, which may reflect a read error. The rearrangement joins TRBV7-9 to TRBJ1-1; D gene unclear. This CDR3 comprises 12 residues. Per the germline V gene, CDR1 is SEHNR and CDR2 is FQNEAQ (reference sequence). The CDR3 sequence is CASSLWNSEAFF. The CDR3, as DNA: TGTGCCAGCAGCCTGTGGAACAGTGAAGCTTTCTTT.

This clone was found once. CDR3 residues: CAISPSGFTDTQYF. CDR3 bases: TGTGCCATCAGTCCAAGCGGGTTCACAGATACGCAGTATTTT. This chain links TRBV10-3 with TRBJ2-3; tentatively, D is TRBD2 (6 bases). Germline V gene data show CDR1 as ENHRY and CDR2 as SYGVKD. V lost 5 bases and J 2 bases, leaving 11 bases between the germline ends. The CDR3 consists of 14 residues.

Comments on this clone: The same CDR3 can be traced to other DNA sequences in this sample. The gene calls are TRBV6-5 and TRBJ2-7; 8 nucleotides agree with TRBD1. This CDR3 comprises 12 residues. Trimming cost V 5 bases and J 5 bases; bases outside gene matches: 2. Germline CDR1 is MNHEY and CDR2 is SVGAGI. The CDR3 is CASSPQGDEQYF. Written as DNA, the CDR3 is TGTGCCAGCAGTCCACAGGGGGACGAGCAGTACTTC.

The V and J genes are TRBV7-2 and TRBJ2-2; D is perhaps TRBD2 (7 bases). V was trimmed by 1 base and J by 6 bases, leaving 15 bases between them. The CDR3 has 16 residues. Germline-derived CDR1 and CDR2 are SGHTA and FQGNSA. The CDR3 here is CASSLGLGGGAGELFF. DNA of the CDR3: TGTGCCAGCAGCTTAGGATTGGGAGGGGGGGCCGGGGAGCTGTTTTTT.